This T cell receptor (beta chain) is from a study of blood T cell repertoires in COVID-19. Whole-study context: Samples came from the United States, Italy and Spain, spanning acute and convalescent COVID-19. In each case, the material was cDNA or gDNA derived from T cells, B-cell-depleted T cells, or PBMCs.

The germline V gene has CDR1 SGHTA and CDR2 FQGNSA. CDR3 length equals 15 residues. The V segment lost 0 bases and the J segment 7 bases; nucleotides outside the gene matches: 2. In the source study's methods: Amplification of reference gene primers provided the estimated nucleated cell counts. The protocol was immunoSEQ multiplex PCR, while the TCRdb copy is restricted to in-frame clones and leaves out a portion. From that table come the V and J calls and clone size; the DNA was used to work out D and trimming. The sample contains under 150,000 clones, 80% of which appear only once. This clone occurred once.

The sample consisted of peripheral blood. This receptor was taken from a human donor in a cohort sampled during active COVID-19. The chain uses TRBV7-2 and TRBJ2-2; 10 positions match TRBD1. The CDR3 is CASSLARDRGGELFF. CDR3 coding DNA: TGTGCCAGCAGCTTAGCGCGGGACAGGGGCGGGGAGCTGTTTTTT.